The T cell receptor (beta chain) described here comes from a study of T cells in Graves' hyperthyroidism and ophthalmopathy (dated by TCRdb to about 2019). In terms of the full investigation: Peripheral blood samples were taken at the time of initial diagnosis, prior to any treatment. To identify TCR V-J signatures that set the groups apart, the researchers used a discovery cohort of about a hundred patients, made up of roughly 45 with Graves' ophthalmopathy and some 58 with stable Graves' hyperthyroidism. Whether ophthalmopathy could be predicted prospectively was tested in an independent validation cohort made up of about 18 hyperthyroidism patients plus 17 patients who later progressed to ophthalmopathy. For training and testing, the approximately 97 patients in the discovery cohort were randomly divided in a 7:3 ratio. The study also compared thyroid tissue and blood T-cell repertoires from five or six Graves' hyperthyroidism patients. Once sampling was done, hyperthyroidism patients were given methimazole at a starting dose of 30 mg daily, whereas ophthalmopathy patients were given high-dose intravenous methylprednisolone. The paper reports TCR Vbeta CDR3 sequencing of over 130 peripheral blood samples: around 41 ophthalmopathy, roughly 80 hyperthyroidism and around 17 progressor patients.

From its cysteine to its phenylalanine, the CDR3 spans 13 amino acids. Only the CDR3 DNA is retained, 39 bases long and in frame from the first base. As encoded in the germline V gene (reference sequence), CDR1 is LNHNV while CDR2 is YYDKDF. V is cut back by 3 bases and J by 13 bases, with 9 bases in the junction unmatched. General findings and caveats noted by the study authors: Ophthalmopathy was separated from stable hyperthyroidism by a 13 V-J signature model, with 85% to 90% sensitivity and roughly 81% specificity obtained in cross-validation and 80%/75% obtained in testing. In validation, the model predicted progression to ophthalmopathy a median of approximately 6.3 months before onset, with about 64% sensitivity and roughly 79% specificity. Sample size was not statistically predetermined, and blinding of investigators to group allocation was not performed. Most expanded thyroid clonotypes (frequency above 0.001) were also found in blood, which suggests that blood repertoires may mirror thyroid immune responses.

This clonotype was seen a few times. Its binding antigen is unknown. There are no base qualities to consult, and no much larger clone falls within one base. Ophthalmopathy patients had moderately to severely active disease, Clinical Activity Score of at least 3, NOSPECS grade of at least 4, and duration under 3 months. Exclusion was applied to patients with uncontrolled infections, other autoimmune diseases, pregnancy or lactation. Diagnoses relied on clinical symptoms, serum thyroxine and TRAb, thyroid ultrasound and orbital computed tomography. Ficoll-Paque density gradient centrifugation was used to isolate PBMCs from under 11 ml of fresh peripheral blood. Total RNA was extracted using Trizol reagent, and RNA quality was assessed on an Agilent 2100 Bioanalyzer. TCR beta CDR3 regions were amplified from RNA transcripts. For the first round of RT-PCR on the TCR CDR3, the HTBI primer set was used together with the Qiagen OneStep RT-PCR kit. Libraries were constructed in a second round of multiplex PCR, after which size selection and purification were performed. The libraries were sequenced on an Illumina HiSeq2000 using paired-end 100 bp reads. The paper's data handling went like this. SOAPnuke was used to process the raw data, throwing out any read that contained adapters or uncalled bases, had a mean Phred below 15, or lacked an exact constant-primer or identifier match. High-quality paired reads were merged with COPE v1.2.5, and unique nucleotide sequences were defined as clonotypes. MiTCR v1.1 was used to align clonotypes to the IMGT TRBV, TRBD and TRBJ reference segments. Only V-J combinations with frequency above 0.0001, covering 99.2% of repertoires, were analysed. The TCS score was defined as F50 (clonal expansion) divided by E x V (chaos), with BLOSUM62-based TCRdist calculated between CDR3 peptides within each V-J. Welch's t-statistics and random forest reduced fewer than 550 V-J features to 13, which were used in a naive Bayes classifier (R e1071). The public reads were reprocessed in TCRdb via fastp at Q25 and MiXCR, keeping in-frame beta chains. Rows merge per CDR3 protein into single entries with the most common DNA and genes. What appears here as the V and J calls and clone size reflects TCRdb's work, not the paper's. This sample holds hundreds of thousands of distinct CDR3 sequences; just under 20% were observed only once. About 50% of the sample is taken by the ten largest.

The rearrangement joined TRBV15 to TRBJ2-1; the central 7 bases match TRBD1. The receptor's source is a man between 35 and 55 years old with Graves' ophthalmopathy. The specimen was blood. The nucleotides are TGTGCCACCAGCAGTACTGACAGGGAGCGACAGTTCTTC. It is translated as CATSSTDRERQFF.